This entry lists 24 T cell receptor beta chains sequenced from one sample in a study of blood T cells in healthy people across ages. A J-beta primer mix and a sample-barcoded 5' primer were used in a second PCR of about 6 to 12 cycles. TCRdb reanalysed the 5' RACE reads using MiXCR and keeps one entry per CDR3 protein. Counted here are about 1.8 million distinct CDR3 sequences, around half occurring once; the ten biggest clones make up over 2%. Sequenced sample: blood. The receptors derive from a woman aged 40 to 49 in good health.

The rearrangement uses TRBV20-1 and TRBJ2-5, with TRBD2 matching 8 bases. Germline loops: CDR1 DFQATT, CDR2 SNEGSKA (reference sequence). This CDR3 region has 15 residues. V gave up 2 bases and J gave up 4 bases; unmatched junction bases: 9. This chain's CDR3 is CSARNSGVVGETQYF. The DNA of the CDR3 is TGCAGTGCTAGAAATAGCGGGGTCGTGGGAGAGACCCAGTACTTC.

The chain combines TRBV15 with TRBJ2-5; D may correspond to TRBD1 or TRBD2 (6 bases each). Trimming stripped 0 bases from V and 1 base from J, with 9 bases between. The CDR3 extends over 15 amino acids. CDR1 is LNHNV and CDR2 is YYDKDF in the germline V gene (reference sequence). This chain's CDR3 is CATSRDWGAQETQYF. In DNA form, the CDR3 reads TGTGCCACCAGCAGAGATTGGGGGGCCCAAGAGACCCAGTACTTC.

In its sample, this clonotype was seen a few times. The chain links TRBV3-1 to TRBJ2-6, with D perhaps matching TRBD1 or TRBD2 (6 bases each). V was cut by 1 base and J by 5 bases, with 9 bases left in between. CDR3 length: 15 residues. Per the germline V gene, CDR1 is LGHDT and CDR2 is YNNKEL (reference sequence). The CDR3 nucleotides read TGTGCCAGCAGCCAAGGGGGGGCGAGGGCCAACGTCCTGACTTTC. This translates into CASSQGGARANVLTF.

The gene calls are TRBV6-2 or TRBV6-3 and TRBJ1-3; D is ambiguous. There are 13 residues in the CDR3. V gave up 2 bases and J gave up 8 bases, with 10 bases separating them. Germline lookup yields CDR1 MNHEY and CDR2 SVGEGT. CDR3 nucleotides: TGTGCCAGCAGTTACCGAGGAGGAGACACCATATATTTT. Residues: CASSYRGGDTIYF.

The rearrangement uses TRBV4-1 and TRBJ2-7; either TRBD1 or TRBD2 may fit D (5 bases each). Trimming took 2 bases from V and 0 from J, leaving 17 bases between them. The CDR3 spans 17 residues. Looked up from germline, CDR1 is MGHRA and CDR2 is YSYEKL. CDR3 DNA sequence: TGCGCCAGCAGCCAAAAAGGGATTAGGGACGGCTCCTACGAGCAGTACTTC. Its protein product is CASSQKGIRDGSYEQYF.

The V and J genes are TRBV29-1 and TRBJ2-7; D assignment may be TRBD1 or TRBD2 (7 bases each). Per the germline V gene, CDR1 is SQVTM and CDR2 is ANQGSEA. The CDR3 spans 14 residues. The V gene lost 2 bases and the J gene lost 4 bases, with 15 bases spanning the gap. In nucleotides, the CDR3 is TGCAGCGTTGAATGGGAGGGGGCGCAGTACGAGCAGTACTTC. It yields the protein CSVEWEGAQYEQYF.

The rearrangement links TRBV5-1 to TRBJ1-2, with D hard to call. The ends were cut back, 0 bases at V and 2 bases at J, with 11 bases in the middle. This CDR3 has 15 residues. Germline V gene lookup returns CDR1 SGHRS and CDR2 YFSETQ. CDR3 protein: CASSLDSGPNYGYTF. CDR3 bases: TGCGCCAGCAGCTTGGATTCAGGACCCAACTATGGCTACACCTTC. The full variable domain, its missing parts supplied by reference TRBV5-1 and TRBJ1-2, is KAGVTQTPRYLIKTRGQQVTLSCSPISGHRSVSWYQQTPGQGLQFLFEYFSETQRNKGNFPGRFSGRQFSNSRSEMNVSTLELGDSALYLCASSLDSGPNYGYTFGSGTRLTVV.

The rearrangement uses TRBV7-9 and TRBJ2-5; D not certain. TRBJ2-1 matches the DNA end more closely, so the J call is doubtful. The CDR3 totals 14 residues. CDR1 and CDR2 from the germline V gene are SEHNR and FQNEAQ (reference sequence). The CDR3 nucleotides are TGTGCCAGCAGCTTAGCCCCAGCCCAAGAGACCCAGTTCTTC. This gives the protein CASSLAPAQETQFF.

The chain joins TRBV27 to TRBJ2-5, with D possibly matching TRBD2 (6 bases). Germline assignment: CDR1 MNHEY and CDR2 SMNVEV (reference sequence). CDR3 size: 16 residues. V was trimmed by 6 bases and J by 2 bases, leaving 19 bases between them. The CDR3 nucleotides are TGTGCCAGCAGCCAAACCCGGATTGGGGGGCAAGAGACCCAGTACTTC. Its translation is CASSQTRIGGQETQYF.

The chain is built from TRBV2 and TRBJ2-7, with D perhaps TRBD2 (6 bases). V shed 8 bases and J shed 10 bases, with 12 bases lying between them. This CDR3 has 10 amino acids. Germline loops: CDR1 SNHLY, CDR2 FYNNEI. CDR3 nucleotide sequence: TGTGCCAGCTTAAATAGCGGCCAGTACTTC. This gives the protein CASLNSGQYF.

This chain joins TRBV20-1 and TRBJ1-2, with no clear D. Germline loops: CDR1 DFQATT, CDR2 SNEGSKA (reference sequence). CDR3 length: 15 residues. V lost 0 bases to trimming and J lost 4 bases, with 15 bases between them. CDR3: CSARDSAKGPYGYTF. The CDR3 DNA follows: TGCAGTGCTAGAGACTCCGCAAAAGGCCCCTATGGCTACACCTTC.

The chain joins TRBV28 to TRBJ1-1, with TRBD1 as a possible D gene (6 bases). The CDR3 totals 14 residues. The germline V gene has CDR1 MDHEN and CDR2 SYDVKM. V lost 3 bases and J lost 2, with 10 bases in between. CDR3 amino acids: CASSFQQGNTEAFF. The CDR3, as DNA: TGTGCCAGCAGTTTCCAACAGGGCAACACTGAAGCTTTCTTT.

As regards this clonotype: A read error is likely, as this CDR3 ends without the conserved phenylalanine or tryptophan. The chain links TRBV27 to TRBJ2-4; possibly TRBD2 for D (5 bases). The V gene's germline CDR1 is MNHEY and CDR2 SMNVEV (reference sequence). V lost 5 bases to trimming and J lost 0 bases, with 14 bases between them. The CDR3 contains 16 residues. CDR3 sequence: CASSTGSMLAKNIQYY. DNA for the CDR3: TGTGCCAGCAGTACGGGAAGTATGTTAGCCAAAAACATTCAGTACTAC.

The rearrangement links TRBV15 to TRBJ2-3; D uncertain. Germline CDR1 is LNHNV and CDR2 is YYDKDF (reference sequence). This CDR3 region has 16 residues. V was trimmed by 2 bases and J by 6 bases, leaving 18 bases between them. In nucleotides, the CDR3 is TGTGCCACCAGCAGATGGCGGCTTCCCTCCCGGGATACGCAGTATTTT. Protein: CATSRWRLPSRDTQYF.

The chain recombines TRBV4-1 with TRBJ2-6; D might be TRBD1 (6 bases). The CDR3 consists of 21 residues. The V gene lost 0 bases and the J gene lost 0 bases, with 21 bases spanning the gap. Germline values: CDR1 MGHRA, CDR2 YSYEKL. CDR3 region: CASSQDWIRDTPSSGANVLTF. The CDR3 nucleotides are TGCGCCAGCAGCCAAGATTGGATCCGGGACACCCCTAGCTCTGGGGCCAACGTCCTGACTTTC.

CDR3 protein: CASAPNRGAKNIQYF. CDR3 coding DNA: TGTGCCAGCGCTCCTAACAGGGGGGCCAAAAACATTCAGTACTTC. This rearrangement joins TRBV6-2 or TRBV6-3 to TRBJ2-4; 8 bases are shared with TRBD1. The germline CDR1 and CDR2 sequences are MNHEY and SVGEGT. V lost 8 bases and J lost 1; bases outside the gene matches: 7. The CDR3 contains 15 residues.

This clonotype turned up a few times. As DNA, the CDR3 is TGTGCCAGCAGTTTTCTAACTAGCGACCCTAGCACAGATACGCAGTATTTT. This sequence encodes CASSFLTSDPSTDTQYF. This chain joins TRBV27 and TRBJ2-3, with 7 bases aligning to TRBD2. The CDR3 loop spans 17 amino acids. Trimming at V came to 3 bases and at J to 0 bases, leaving 9 bases not matched to a gene. Germline CDR1 MNHEY, CDR2 SMNVEV (reference sequence).

The sample holds one count of this clonotype. The J gene is TRBJ1-2, the V gene TRBV20-1; D is possibly TRBD1 (6 bases). CDR1 and CDR2 from the germline V gene are DFQATT and SNEGSKA (reference sequence). The CDR3 sequence is 13 residues long. V was clipped by 0 bases and J by 7 bases, with 12 bases between them. The CDR3 protein is CSAREKAGVGYTF. In nucleotides, the CDR3 is TGCAGTGCTAGAGAGAAGGCAGGGGTTGGCTACACCTTC.

This CDR3 reads CSASEGQGPDTQYF. The CDR3 region has the DNA TGCAGTGCTTCTGAAGGACAGGGGCCAGATACGCAGTATTTT. The gene calls are TRBV20-1 and TRBJ2-3, with TRBD1 identical over 9 bases. Germline V lookup: CDR1 DFQATT, CDR2 SNEGSKA (reference sequence). V shed 5 bases, J shed 4 bases, and the junction held 7 bases outside the gene matches. The CDR3 runs 14 residues.

The chain couples TRBV4-3 to TRBJ2-5; a possible D gene is TRBD1 (6 bases). V was shortened by 2 bases and J by 11 bases, with 21 bases between the two germline ends. Germline V gives CDR1 LGHNA, CDR2 YSLEER. The CDR3 is 15 amino acids. The CDR3 region is CASSQQGSPDNEQYF. CDR3 DNA sequence: TGCGCCAGCAGCCAACAGGGGAGCCCCGACAATGAGCAGTACTTC.

The table lists this clonotype with a count of one. The rearrangement joins TRBV7-2 to TRBJ2-4, with D possibly matching TRBD1 (6 bases). CDR1 is SGHTA and CDR2 is FQGNSA in the germline V gene. V was clipped by 4 bases and J by 3 bases, with 13 bases between them. The length of the CDR3 is 15 residues. The CDR3 region has the DNA TGTGCCAGCAGCTCACAGGGAGTAGTCAAAAACATTCAGTACTTC. Encoded protein: CASSSQGVVKNIQYF. Drawing the rest from reference TRBV7-2 and TRBJ2-4, the complete variable domain is GAGVSQSPSNKVTEKGKDVELRCDPISGHTALYWYRQSLGQGLEFLIYFQGNSAPDKSGLPSDRFSAERTGGSVSTLTIQRTQQEDSAVYLCASSSQGVVKNIQYFGAGTRLSVL.

In nucleotides, the CDR3 is TGTGCCAGCAGTTACTCCTCCGAGACAGGGAGTAGCGCAGATACGCAGTATTTT. This encodes CASSYSSETGSSADTQYF. V is TRBV6-5 and J is TRBJ2-3, with 7 nucleotides matching TRBD1. The length of the CDR3 is 18 residues. Per germline, CDR1 MNHEY and CDR2 SVGAGI. Losses at the gene ends were 0 bases for V and 4 bases for J; bases not matched to a gene: 13.

The chain uses TRBV24-1 and TRBJ2-3; D is perhaps TRBD1 (6 bases). The V gene's germline CDR1 is KGHDR and CDR2 SFDVKD. The germline V and J ends were trimmed by 3 bases and 2 bases, with 11 bases remaining between them. This CDR3 has 15 residues. The CDR3 loop reads CATSDPQGNTDTQYF. In nucleotides, the CDR3 is TGTGCCACCAGTGATCCCCAGGGGAACACAGATACGCAGTATTTT.

This clonotype has just a few counts. The chain combines TRBV25-1 with TRBJ2-3, with TRBD2 as a possible D gene (6 bases). The CDR3 is 13 residues long. V lost 2 bases and J 6 bases, leaving 9 bases between the germline ends. CDR1 MGHDK and CDR2 SYGVNS come from the germline V gene. CDR3 amino acids: CASSETGEDTQYF. In nucleotides, the CDR3 is TGTGCCAGCAGTGAAACGGGGGAGGATACGCAGTATTTT.